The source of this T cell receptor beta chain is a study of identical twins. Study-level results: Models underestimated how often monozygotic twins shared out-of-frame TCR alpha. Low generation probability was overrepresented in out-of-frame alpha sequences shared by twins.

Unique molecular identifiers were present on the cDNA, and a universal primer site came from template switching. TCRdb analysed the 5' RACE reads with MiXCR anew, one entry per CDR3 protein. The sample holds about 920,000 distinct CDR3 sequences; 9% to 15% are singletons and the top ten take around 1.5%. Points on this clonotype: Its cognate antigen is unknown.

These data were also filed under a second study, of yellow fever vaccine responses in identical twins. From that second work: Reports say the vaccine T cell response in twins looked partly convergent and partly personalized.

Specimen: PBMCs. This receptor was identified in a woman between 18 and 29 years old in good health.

CDR3 in amino acids: CASSEGTIFDYTEAFF. The DNA for the CDR3 is TGTGCCAGCAGTGAAGGGACTATCTTTGATTACACTGAAGCTTTCTTT. The V gene is TRBV25-1, the J gene TRBJ1-1; tentative D call: TRBD1 (5 bases). Trimming stripped 2 bases from V and 3 bases from J, with 16 bases between. The CDR3 covers 16 residues. From germline, CDR1 is MGHDK and CDR2 SYGVNS.